This T cell receptor (beta chain) was profiled in a study of T cell responses to AZD1222 COVID-19 vaccine (dated by TCRdb to 2020 to 2023). About the study as a whole: AZD1222 recipients given second doses at about 4 weeks or at about 12 weeks were pooled, since spike-specific TCR depth and breadth were not found to differ between the two schedules. TCR sequencing covered 230 to 250 trial participants: 200 to 220 given two doses of AZD1222 and 26 given two doses of MenACWY control vaccine. Trial participants were enrolled into age subgroups of 18-55, 56-69 and 70-plus years, which contained 148, 28 and 57 TCR-sequenced participants, respectively. Beyond this particular receptor, the publication reports: Conclusions about previously exposed vaccinees were limited because only six AZD1222 recipients were SARS-CoV-2 seropositive at baseline. After two AZD1222 doses, spike-specific TCR breadth and depth were significantly higher than at day 0 and than in MenACWY recipients. CD4 TCRs associated with the vaccine covered the entire spike protein, and the dominant responses were in regions 160-218 and 743-854. Because no samples from the day 14 peak response were available, repertoires could be characterized only after the peak T cell response. The 56-69-year group was small, and its depth increase did not reach significance, likely because of low power. Participants were mostly white British, with more females than males. The authors suggested clonal diversity may have been underestimated. Epitopes outside the regions mutated in the B.1.351 and B.1.1.7 variants were reportedly recognized by nearly half of the unique spike-specific TCRs.

The junction shows trimming of 5 bases on V and 4 bases on J, and the gene matches do not reach 7 bases of it. Looking up the germline V gene yields CDR1 MNHEY and CDR2 SVGAGI. Taken from cysteine to phenylalanine, the CDR3 has 14 residues. Only the CDR3 region is kept as DNA, spanning 42 bases read in frame from base 1. Explained via the paper, the time point label denotes: baseline before first vaccination. Vaccinee samples came from UK trials COV001 and COV002, including a single-blind randomized controlled phase 2/3 trial of AZD1222 (ChAdOx1 nCoV-19) in healthy adults. Trial participant PBMC samples were collected at day 0 and day 28 after the second dose for TCRbeta chain sequencing. About this clone: Its antigen is currently not known. Base-call qualities are not available, and no considerably larger clone is one nucleotide away.

The CDR3 regions of human TCRbeta chains were subjected to immunosequencing. Concerning the study's data processing: TCRs in the repertoires were matched against a reference library of SARS-CoV-2-specific TCRs that had been generated with the MIRA antigen-specificity platform. Breadth meant the fraction of unique TCRs that were SARS-CoV-2-associated, whereas depth meant the fraction of total T cells that were SARS-CoV-2-associated. Using the MIRA data, each spike-specific TCR was mapped to the spike region that the TCR reacts to and placed in a CD4 or CD8 class. Log10-transformed breadth and depth values were compared by one-way ANOVA with Sidak's multiple comparisons tests. The table was pulled from immuneACCESS by TCRdb, which kept in-frame rearrangements only. Such tables lose some clones; where checked, under half of the loss comes from unresolved V genes, and the rest has no known cause. The DNA was the basis for D and trimming; V, J and clone size are from that table. This sample has some 150,000 clones in its table, and around 94% of those were observed once. The biggest ten clones account for around 3% of the sample.

The chain is made from TRBV6-5 and TRBJ1-2, with 7 bases in between that match TRBD1. The clonotype was recovered from an adult in good health. Sequenced material: peripheral blood, taken on day 0 of AZD1222 vaccination. The CDR3 reads as follows: CASSPRGGSYGYTF. The nucleotides read TGTGCCAGCAGTCCCAGGGGGGGGTCCTATGGCTACACCTTC.